This TCR beta chain was retrieved from a study of shared clonotypes between healthy human individuals. CD45RO-negative CD8 cells positively selected for CCR7 made up the naive population, which excluded terminally differentiated effector memory CD45RA+ cells. The germline CDR1 and CDR2 sequences are LNHNV and YYDKDF (reference sequence). Trimming took 0 bases from V and 5 from J; bases not matched to a gene: 7. This CDR3 is built from 15 residues. Concerning this clone itself: Its target is unknown.

Study observations and caveats: It was observed that roughly 5.1% of naive CD4 clonotypes were shared across several donors.

The assay was immunoSEQ multiplex PCR, and TCRdb's table has in-frame clones only and misses some. In the table there are approximately 1.9 million clones, around 95% of which are singletons. The sample was naive CD8+ T cells from PBMCs. The receptor's source is a man aged 18 to 30 in good health. Some clones in this sample may be carry-over from other donors' samples. The rearrangement links TRBV15 to TRBJ2-7, with TRBD2 matching over 7 bases. CDR3 residues: CATSRDRTSKDEQYF. As DNA, the CDR3 is TGTGCCACCAGCAGAGATCGGACTAGTAAGGACGAGCAGTACTTC.